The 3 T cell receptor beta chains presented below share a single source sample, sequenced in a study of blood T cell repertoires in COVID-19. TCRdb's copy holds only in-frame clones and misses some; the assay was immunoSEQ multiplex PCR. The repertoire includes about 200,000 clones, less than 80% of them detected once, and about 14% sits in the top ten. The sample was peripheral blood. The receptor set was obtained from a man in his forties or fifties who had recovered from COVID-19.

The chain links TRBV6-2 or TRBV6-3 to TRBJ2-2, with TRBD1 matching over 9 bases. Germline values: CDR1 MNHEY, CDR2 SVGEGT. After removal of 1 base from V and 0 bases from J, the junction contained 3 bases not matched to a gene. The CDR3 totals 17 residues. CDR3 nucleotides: TGTGCCAGCAGTTACTTACAGGGGGCGGCGAACACCGGGGAGCTGTTTTTT. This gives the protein CASSYLQGAANTGELFF.

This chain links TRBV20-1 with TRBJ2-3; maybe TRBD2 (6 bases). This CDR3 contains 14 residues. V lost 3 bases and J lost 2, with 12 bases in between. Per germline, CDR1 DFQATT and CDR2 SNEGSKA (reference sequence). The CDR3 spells CSASGDFLTDTQYF. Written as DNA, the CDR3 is TGCAGTGCTAGTGGGGACTTTCTCACAGATACGCAGTATTTT.

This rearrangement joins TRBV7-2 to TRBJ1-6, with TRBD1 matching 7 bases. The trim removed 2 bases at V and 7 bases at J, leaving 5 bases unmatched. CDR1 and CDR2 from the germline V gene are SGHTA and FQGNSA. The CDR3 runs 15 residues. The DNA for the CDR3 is TGTGCCAGCAGCTTAATCCAGGGGGTAAATTCACCCCTCCACTTT. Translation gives CASSLIQGVNSPLHF.